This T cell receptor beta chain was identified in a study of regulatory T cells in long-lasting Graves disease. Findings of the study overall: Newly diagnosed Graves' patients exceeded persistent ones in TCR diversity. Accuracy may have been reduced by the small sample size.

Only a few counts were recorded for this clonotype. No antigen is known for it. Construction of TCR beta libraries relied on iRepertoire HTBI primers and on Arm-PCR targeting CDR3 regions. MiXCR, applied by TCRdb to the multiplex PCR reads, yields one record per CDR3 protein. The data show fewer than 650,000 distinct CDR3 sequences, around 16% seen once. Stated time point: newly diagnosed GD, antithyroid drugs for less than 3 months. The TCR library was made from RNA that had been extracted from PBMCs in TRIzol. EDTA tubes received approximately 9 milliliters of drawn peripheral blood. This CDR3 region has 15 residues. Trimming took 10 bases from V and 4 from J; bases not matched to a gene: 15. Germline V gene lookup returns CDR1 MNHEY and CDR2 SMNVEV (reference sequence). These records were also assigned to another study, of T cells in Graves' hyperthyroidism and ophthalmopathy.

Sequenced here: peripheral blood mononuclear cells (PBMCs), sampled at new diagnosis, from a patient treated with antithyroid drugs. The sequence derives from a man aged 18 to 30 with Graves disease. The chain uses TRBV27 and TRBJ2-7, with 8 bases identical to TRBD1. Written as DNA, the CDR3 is TGTGCCACCCAGCCCATGGACAGGGCAAGATACGAGCAGTACTTC. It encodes CATQPMDRARYEQYF.